This is a list of T cell receptor beta chains from one sample in a study of T cells in localized non-small cell lung cancer. TCRdb's table, derived via immunoSEQ multiplex PCR, lists solely in-frame clones and lacks some. The sample lists approximately 11,000 clones; around 85% were seen once. The material sequenced was peripheral blood, taken before any cancer treatment. The origin of the receptors is a male donor aged 60 or over with stage I lung adenocarcinoma. Both conserved end residues are part of each CDR3. D genes are given only for firm matches. Size tells how often a clone was seen (once, few, many) or the class of an expanded clone, and some rows leave it out.

d_gene,j_gene,abundance,v_gene,CDR3nt,CDR3aa
.,TRBJ2-2,.,TRBV5-1,TGCGCCAGCAGCTTGGGGACGGGCACAGCGAGGGAGCTGTTTTTT,CASSLGTGTARELFF
TRBD2,TRBJ2-1,.,TRBV5-1,TGCGCCAGCAGCTTGGTTGTGACTAGCGCCCGTTCCTCCTACAATGAGCAGTTCTTC,CASSLVVTSARSSYNEQFF
TRBD2,TRBJ2-5,.,TRBV6-1,TGTGCCAGCAGTACTAGCGGGGGCCATCAGGAGACCCAGTACTTC,CASSTSGGHQETQYF
TRBD2,TRBJ2-2,.,TRBV5-1,TGCGCCAGCAGCTTTAGCGGGGGAGATACCGGGGAGCTGTTTTTT,CASSFSGGDTGELFF
TRBD1,TRBJ2-1,.,TRBV4-3,TGCGCCAGCGGCCAGGGACAGGGGGGCAATGAGCAGTTCTTC,CASGQGQGGNEQFF
TRBD1,TRBJ2-3,.,TRBV18,TGTGCCAGCTCACCACGGACAGGGTTTGGCACAGATACGCAGTATTTT,CASSPRTGFGTDTQYF
.,TRBJ2-7,.,TRBV20-1,TGCAGTGCTAGCGGATCCTACGAGCAGTACTTC,CSASGSYEQYF
.,TRBJ2-3,.,TRBV6-5,TGTGCCAGCAGTTACAGGTTTAAGGGAGATACGCAGTATTTT,CASSYRFKGDTQYF
.,TRBJ2-5,.,TRBV7-2,TGTGCCAGCAGCTTTGGGGGGGGCAAAGAGACCCAGTACTTC,CASSFGGGKETQYF
TRBD1,TRBJ2-5,.,TRBV19,TGTGCCAGTAGGTCAGGGGGGACCCAGTACTTC,CASRSGGTQYF
.,TRBJ2-3,.,TRBV27,TGTGCCAGCAGTTTTGGAGGTCCCGATACGCAGTATTTT,CASSFGGPDTQYF
.,TRBJ2-2,hyperexpanded,TRBV29-1,TGCAGCGTTGAGTTGGGATCGGAGGGAACCGGGGAGCTGTTTTTT,CSVELGSEGTGELFF
.,TRBJ2-3,.,TRBV15,TGTGCCACCAGCAGAGAACCGACTTCGGATACGCAGTATTTT,CATSREPTSDTQYF
TRBD1,TRBJ2-1,.,TRBV6-5,TGTGCCAGCAGTTCCATGACAGGGCCCTATTACAATGAGCAGTTCTTC,CASSSMTGPYYNEQFF
TRBD1,TRBJ1-2,once,TRBV28,TGTGCCAGCAGCGACAGGGGTGTCTATGGCTACACCTTC,CASSDRGVYGYTF
TRBD1,TRBJ2-7,.,TRBV29-1,TGCAGCGTCCAGACAGGGGTGCGCGAGCAGTACTTC,CSVQTGVREQYF
TRBD2,TRBJ2-5,.,TRBV15,TGTGCCACCAGCAGGCAACTAGCGGGGGAAGAGACCCAGTACTTC,CATSRQLAGEETQYF
.,TRBJ2-7,.,TRBV27,TGTGCCAGCAGCCTCAGGGTGGACTACGAGCAGTACTTC,CASSLRVDYEQYF
.,TRBJ2-1,.,TRBV5-6,TGTGCCAGCAGCTTGATGAGTAGCCATGAGCAGTTCTTC,CASSLMSSHEQFF
TRBD1,TRBJ2-7,.,TRBV5-8,TGTGCCAGCAGCTTGGTGGGACAGGGGGAGGACGAGCAGTACTTC,CASSLVGQGEDEQYF
TRBD1,TRBJ1-5,.,TRBV6-1,TGTGCCAGCAGTGGGACAGGGGTTAGCAATCAGCCCCAGCATTTT,CASSGTGVSNQPQHF
TRBD1,TRBJ2-2,.,TRBV11-3,TGTGCCAGCAGCCCGGGACAGGGGAACACCGGGGAGCTGTTTTTT,CASSPGQGNTGELFF
.,TRBJ2-5,.,TRBV29-1,TGCAGCGGTACCGGGCTGGGGGGAGAGACCCAGTACTTC,CSGTGLGGETQYF
.,TRBJ2-1,.,TRBV5-6,TGTGCCAGCAGGGTCGGACGGAAATACAATGAGCAGTTCTTC,CASRVGRKYNEQFF
.,TRBJ2-7,.,TRBV28,TGTGCCAGCAGTTTGCAGGTCCTTGGGGGATACGAGCAGTACTTC,CASSLQVLGGYEQYF
.,TRBJ2-1,once,TRBV27,TGTGCCAGCAGATACCGTGAGGGATACAATGAGCAGTTCTTC,CASRYREGYNEQFF
.,TRBJ1-2,few,TRBV25-1,TGTGCCAGTACTACCGGGGTTGGCTACACCTTC,CASTTGVGYTF
TRBD2,TRBJ2-5,few,TRBV4-2,TGTGCCAGCAGCCAAGGGGGACTAGCGGGGATATTCCAAGAGACCCAGTACTTC,CASSQGGLAGIFQETQYF
.,TRBJ2-3,.,TRBV30,TGTGCCTGGGAGTCATTGGTGGGGTCGGATACGCAGTATTTT,CAWESLVGSDTQYF
.,TRBJ2-2,.,TRBV19,TGTGCCAGTAGTACACCCCCGGGCCGTAGACCCGGGGAGCTGTTTTTT,CASSTPPGRRPGELFF
.,TRBJ1-4,.,TRBV2,TGTGCCAGCATATTGGGCAAGACTAATGAAAAACTGTTTTTT,CASILGKTNEKLFF
.,TRBJ1-1,.,TRBV18,TGTGCCAGCTCCGCAAGGTGGCAGCCCCGAGGCACTGAAGCTTTCTTT,CASSARWQPRGTEAFF
.,TRBJ2-2,.,TRBV11-2,TGTGCCAGCACCCCTCGCAGGGCGAACACCGGGGAGCTGTTTTTT,CASTPRRANTGELFF
.,TRBJ2-1,.,TRBV2,TGTGCCAGCAGTTCGATAGGGCAGTTCTTC,CASSSIGQFF
TRBD1,TRBJ2-4,.,TRBV10-1,TGCGCCAGCAGTGTCCTGGGATGGAGACAGGGGGAAGGTATTCAGTACTTC,CASSVLGWRQGEGIQYF
TRBD1,TRBJ1-1,.,TRBV29-1,TGCAGCGGGTCACAGGGGGAGAACACTGAAGCTTTCTTT,CSGSQGENTEAFF
.,TRBJ1-1,.,TRBV20-1,TGCAGTGCTTACAGGGCCGTTGAAGCTTTCTTT,CSAYRAVEAFF